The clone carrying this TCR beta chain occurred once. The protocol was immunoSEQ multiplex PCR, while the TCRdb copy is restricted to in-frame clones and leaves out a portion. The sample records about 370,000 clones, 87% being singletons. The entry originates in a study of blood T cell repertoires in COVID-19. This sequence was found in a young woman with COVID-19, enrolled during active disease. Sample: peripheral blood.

The CDR3 DNA follows: TGTGCCAGCTCACCAGTAGGGGCCGTGACAGATACGCAGTATTTT. Protein sequence: CASSPVGAVTDTQYF. The chain couples TRBV18 to TRBJ2-3; D possibly corresponds to TRBD1 (5 bases). The CDR3 loop spans 15 amino acids. Trimming left V 2 bases short and J 3 bases short, with 12 bases between. Germline values: CDR1 KGHSH, CDR2 LQKENI.